The T cell receptor beta chain described here comes from a study of human T cells and chemical hapten exposure (dated by TCRdb to about 2021). With regard to the full study: For sensitization, 2% DPC in acetone was applied to a 2 cm by 2 cm area of upper inner arm skin. Throughout the study period of around 24 weeks, patients also received therapeutic DPC doses to the scalp every week. Patch tests used Finn chambers with 0.01% DPC on the upper back, scored after 6 days by International Contact Dermatitis Research Group standards. The patient cohort, mostly female, included alopecia areata with under or over 50% scalp involvement, alopecia totalis and alopecia universalis. The libraries were sequenced as a pool, and the TCR yield per sample differed mostly because of small variations in library volumes within the pool. In alopecia patients, the study followed how the peripheral blood TCR repertoire changed in vivo over primary and secondary sensitization to diphenylcyclopropenone (DPC), a hapten. Blood samples were taken from patients before sensitization (week 0) and then at 2, 6 and about 24 weeks after DPC sensitization. About 29 alopecia patients gave blood for TCR sequencing at one to four time points (pre-sensitization, 2, 6 and 24 weeks). Findings and caveats that apply to the study as a whole: The number of PT1 expanded TCRs positively correlated with patch test score, significant at thresholds 8, 16 and 32 but not 4. Alopecia, a presumed autoimmune disease, was present in all patients, so the immune response of the patients might differ from that of healthy individuals. DPC sensitization did not change the number of TCRs with a frequency above 1 in 1000, and there was no evidence of changes in global repertoire structure. Expanded TCRs formed significantly more large CDR3 similarity clusters than pre-sensitization or healthy control sets, consistent with antigen-driven responses. After repeated subsampling, the strength of the expansion versus patch-test correlation and the threshold at which it became significant changed.

Libraries were prepared through RACE. The sequencer listed for this sample is NextSeq 500. During library preparation, unique molecular identifiers were attached to individual cDNA molecules so that TCRs could be counted in a quantitative, reproducible way. For every blood RNA sample, sequencing covered both the TCR alpha and TCR beta chains. As for how the authors treated the data: Samples had a median of around 92,000 TCRs, with a range from 23,224 to 690,600. The Decombinator software suite was used to annotate V, J and CDR3 in the TCR reads. Every sample was subsampled to the same number of TCRs (28,000) for the PS versus PT1 abundance plots. Expanded TCRs were defined as absent before sensitization and observed at least eight times at the 2-week time point. The public reads were reanalyzed by TCRdb: fastp trimming at Q25, MiXCR alignment, in-frame beta chains only. Rows with a matching CDR3 protein are joined into one entry that keeps the most common DNA and genes. Clone size and V and J calls follow TCRdb, not the original study. In all, the sample holds 200,000 to 300,000 distinct CDR3 sequences, and about 8.1% of those were seen once. The top ten constitute 2% to 3% of the sample.

The time point label, as the study defines it: pre-sensitization, week 0. The sample's treatment or condition label is to be understood as: therapeutic diphenylcyclopropenone sensitization with weekly scalp DPC. At each patch-test visit, blood was drawn before the patch test was applied. Patients were eligible if aged 18 to 70, diagnosed with alopecia and judged suitable for DPC therapy, and pregnant patients were excluded. Total RNA was extracted from unfractionated whole blood that had been collected in Tempus Blood RNA tubes. This clonotype was observed many times. The specificity of this receptor is unknown. No base qualities exist here, and no much larger clone lies one base off it. CDR1 and CDR2, per the germline V gene (reference sequence), are DFQATT and SNEGSKA. The CDR3 goes from the cysteine to the phenylalanine over 20 residues. Of all the DNA, just the CDR3 is kept, 60 bases in frame from base 1. Trimming removed 8 bases from V and 2 bases from J, leaving 36 bases between the germline ends.

The source is a woman aged 40-49 years with alopecia areata. Some clones in this sample may be carry-over from other donors' samples. The chain uses TRBV20-1 and TRBJ1-2; no D gene can be assigned with confidence. The source material was whole blood, sampled in connection with sensitization to the hapten diphenylcyclopropenone (DPC). In nucleotides, the sequence is TGCAGTTCTCAAACTCCGCTAGAGAAGTTAATTGGGAAGGGCAACTATGGCTACACCTTC. This translates into CSSQTPLEKLIGKGNYGYTF.